Following are 5 T cell receptor beta chains from one sample sequenced in a study of blood T cell repertoires in COVID-19. Profiling relied on immunoSEQ multiplex PCR, and the TCRdb table lists in-frame clones only, not all of them. Here the sample spans about 84,000 clones, around 82% being singletons. The source material was peripheral blood. Source of these receptors: an older man with active or convalescent COVID-19.

As concerns this clone: In the same sample, other DNA sequences code for this CDR3. The rearrangement links TRBV19 to TRBJ1-5; 8 nucleotides agree with TRBD1. V lost 4 bases to trimming and J lost 2 bases; unmatched junction nucleotides: 1. This CDR3 is built from 14 residues. Germline V gene data show CDR1 as LNHDA and CDR2 as SQIVND (reference sequence). The DNA of the CDR3 is TGTGCCAGTAGTACGACAGGGGGCAATCAGCCCCAGCATTTT. Residues: CASSTTGGNQPQHF.

The chain joins TRBV28 to TRBJ1-1, with TRBD1 matching over 8 bases. The CDR3 extends over 15 amino acids. Germline-derived CDR1 and CDR2 are MDHEN and SYDVKM. Trimming removed 4 bases from V and 4 bases from J; junction bases left unmatched: 8. The CDR3 DNA reads as TGTGCCAGCAGTTCCTATACAGGGGGGCCCACTGAAGCTTTCTTT. This translates into CASSSYTGGPTEAFF.

The J gene is TRBJ2-3, the V gene TRBV6-5; TRBD1 aligns across 9 bases. Trimming at V came to 2 bases and at J to 5 bases, leaving 5 bases not matched to a gene. This CDR3 is built from 15 residues. Germline V gene sequence: CDR1 MNHEY, CDR2 SVGAGI. CDR3 DNA: TGTGCCAGCAGTTACGCGGGACAGGGAGGAGATACGCAGTATTTT. Translation: CASSYAGQGGDTQYF.

The chain couples TRBV4-1 to TRBJ1-5, with 9 positions matching TRBD1. With V trimmed by 3 bases and J by 6 bases, 15 bases remained unmatched. The CDR3 length is 18 residues. Germline assignment: CDR1 MGHRA and CDR2 YSYEKL. For the CDR3, the DNA is TGCGCCAGCAGCCACCCCATTGGGGGACAGGGTTTCGTTCAGCCCCAGCATTTT. This translates into CASSHPIGGQGFVQPQHF.

The rearrangement links TRBV15 to TRBJ2-1; 10 bases are shared with TRBD1. J gave up 4 bases and V 3 bases, and 6 bases lay outside the gene matches. The CDR3 extends over 16 amino acids. CDR1 and CDR2 from the germline V gene are LNHNV and YYDKDF (reference sequence). The CDR3 loop reads CATSSRQGASYNEQFF. The CDR3 nucleotides are TGTGCCACCAGCAGTAGACAGGGGGCGAGTTACAATGAGCAGTTCTTC.